The next 30 T cell receptor beta chains were all read from a single sample in a study of CD8 T cells in Susac syndrome. Random hexamers were used to reverse transcribe roughly 0.5 to 1 ug of RNA. TCRdb reprocessed the immunoSEQ multiplex PCR reads with MiXCR, giving one entry per CDR3 protein. This sample yields hundreds of thousands of distinct CDR3 sequences, of which about 94% are seen a single time; 0.15% to 0.2% belongs to the top ten. Sequencing was performed on CD4+ T cells from PBMCs. All receptors derive from a human donor with Susac syndrome.

The chain uses TRBV20-1 and TRBJ2-7, with D perhaps being TRBD1 or TRBD2 (5 bases each). The CDR3 is 14 residues long. The V end was cut by 2 bases, the J end by 0 bases, with 11 bases between. Per germline, CDR1 DFQATT and CDR2 SNEGSKA (reference sequence). The CDR3 loop is CSARTGGSSYEQYF. The CDR3 DNA reads TGCAGTGCTAGAACAGGAGGTTCCTCCTACGAGCAGTACTTC.

This chain uses TRBV24-1 with TRBJ2-2, with no clear D. Germline values: CDR1 KGHDR, CDR2 SFDVKD. This CDR3 comprises 15 residues. The V gene lost 1 base and the J gene lost 4 bases, with 9 bases spanning the gap. The DNA of the CDR3 is TGTGCCACCAGTGATTTTAAGGGTAGCACCGGGGAGCTGTTTTTT. The encoded protein is CATSDFKGSTGELFF.

This chain uses TRBV6-5 with TRBJ2-7; D call uncertain. V was clipped by 2 bases and J by 0 bases, with 5 bases between them. Germline loops: CDR1 MNHEY, CDR2 SVGAGI. This CDR3 contains 13 residues. CDR3 protein: CASSYRYSYEQYF. CDR3 DNA: TGTGCCAGCAGTTACAGGTACTCCTACGAGCAGTACTTC.

The chain combines TRBV30 with TRBJ1-5; D perhaps matches TRBD1 (6 bases). The CDR3 spans 16 residues. Trimming removed 4 bases from V and 7 bases from J, with 23 bases in between. Germline V gene lookup returns CDR1 GTSNPN and CDR2 SVGIG (reference sequence). This chain's CDR3 is CAWTYPTGGARQPQHF. In DNA, the CDR3 is TGTGCCTGGACCTACCCCACGGGGGGGGCCCGACAGCCCCAGCATTTT.

The chain recombines TRBV20-1 with TRBJ1-5; D perhaps matches TRBD1 (6 bases). CDR3 length: 16 amino acids. The germline V gene encodes CDR1 DFQATT and CDR2 SNEGSKA (reference sequence). The germline V and J ends were trimmed by 2 bases and 0 bases, with 14 bases remaining between them. The CDR3 loop reads CSARRGAGDSNQPQHF. Written as DNA, the CDR3 is TGCAGTGCTAGACGTGGTGCAGGGGATAGCAATCAGCCCCAGCATTTT.

The V and J genes are TRBV30 and TRBJ1-5; TRBD1 matches 7 bases. CDR1 and CDR2 from the germline V gene are GTSNPN and SVGIG (reference sequence). There are 13 residues in the CDR3. The junction had 2 bases not matched to a gene; V was cut back by 5 bases and J by 1 base. As DNA, the CDR3 is TGTGCCTGGGGGGGACAGAGCAATCAGCCCCAGCATTTT. This codes for CAWGGQSNQPQHF. The full variable domain, completed using reference TRBV30 and TRBJ1-5, is SQTIHQWPATLVQPVGSPLSLECTVEGTSNPNLYWYRQAAGRGLQLLFYSVGIGQISSEVPQNLSASRPQDRQFILSSKKLLLSDSGFYLCAWGGQSNQPQHFGDGTRLSIL.

This chain uses TRBV20-1 with TRBJ1-5; D unresolved. The CDR3 is 13 amino acids. The V and J ends lost 7 bases and 5 bases respectively, with 15 bases between them. Germline V gene data show CDR1 as DFQATT and CDR2 as SNEGSKA (reference sequence). The CDR3 coding sequence is TGCAGTGTTAAAGCCTACGAGGATCAGCCCCAGCATTTT. Its protein product is CSVKAYEDQPQHF.

The chain recombines TRBV2 with TRBJ1-2, with D maybe TRBD1 (6 bases). CDR1 is SNHLY, CDR2 FYNNEI, per germline. V was clipped by 6 bases and J by 8 bases, with 16 bases between them. The CDR3 loop spans 13 amino acids. The CDR3 here is CASRSGGASGYTF. The CDR3 bases are TGTGCCAGCAGATCGGGGGGGGCGAGCGGCTACACCTTC.

The CDR3, as DNA: TGTGCCAGCAGTCCCCCGGGACAGGGTCCCTACAATGAGCAGTTCTTC. It yields the protein CASSPPGQGPYNEQFF. The genes are TRBV7-2 and TRBJ2-1; 9 bases are a match to TRBD1. The CDR3 runs to 16 residues. Per germline, CDR1 SGHTA and CDR2 FQGNSA. The trim removed 6 bases at V and 2 bases at J, leaving 8 bases unmatched.

The CDR3 coding sequence is TGTGCCAGCAGACGGCCTAATGAAAAACTGTTTTTT. Its protein product is CASRRPNEKLFF. The chain employs TRBV6-5 and TRBJ1-4; D is uncertain. Trimming cost V 6 bases and J 3 bases, with 5 bases left between them. CDR1 is MNHEY, CDR2 SVGAGI, per germline. This CDR3 has 12 amino acids.

Written as DNA, the CDR3 is TGTGCCAGCAGCCACCGGCTCGGGGGACGAACTAGCACAGATACGCAGTATTTT. It encodes CASSHRLGGRTSTDTQYF. The chain links TRBV7-6 to TRBJ2-3; maybe TRBD2 (6 bases). The CDR3 runs to 18 residues. Germline V CDR1 and CDR2: SGHVS, FNYEAQ. V was cut by 5 bases and J by 0 bases, with 21 bases left in between.

The chain uses TRBV5-4 and TRBJ2-5; 7 positions match TRBD1. This CDR3 spans 15 amino acids. The J segment lost 5 bases and the V segment lost 4 bases, leaving 11 bases of the junction unmatched. Germline CDR1 SGHNT, CDR2 YYREEE (reference sequence). The CDR3 loop is CASSSPGTVGETQYF. As DNA, the CDR3 is TGTGCCAGCAGCAGCCCCGGGACAGTGGGGGAGACCCAGTACTTC. Looking up the rest from reference TRBV5-4 and TRBJ2-5 gives the full variable domain: ETGVTQSPTHLIKTRGQQVTLRCSSQSGHNTVSWYQQALGQGPQFIFQYYREEENGRGNFPPRFSGLQFPNYSSELNVNALELDDSALYLCASSSPGTVGETQYFGPGTRLLVL.

V is TRBV5-6 and J is TRBJ1-1, with D unclear. The CDR3 loop spans 14 amino acids. Per the germline V gene, CDR1 is SGHDT and CDR2 is YYEEEE. Trimming left V 1 base short and J 5 bases short, with 12 bases between. The DNA for the CDR3 is TGTGCCAGCAGCTTGTGGGGTGTTCGGACTGAAGCTTTCTTT. Amino acids: CASSLWGVRTEAFF.

This clonotype appeared once. V and J are TRBV6-2 or TRBV6-3 and TRBJ2-7, with D possibly matching TRBD1 (5 bases). Germline assignment: CDR1 MNHEY and CDR2 SVGEGT. Trimming removed 10 bases from V and 3 bases from J, with 13 bases in between. This CDR3 has 12 amino acids. The CDR3 DNA reads as TGTGCCACCTGCCGACAGTTCTACGAGCAGTACTTC. This gives the protein CATCRQFYEQYF.

As DNA, the CDR3 is TGTGCCAGCAGTTACGGGGGTCCCAGAGGAGAAAAACTGTTTTTT. The encoded protein is CASSYGGPRGEKLFF. The rearrangement joins TRBV6-5 to TRBJ1-4; D might be TRBD1 (5 bases). The CDR3 loop spans 15 amino acids. V dropped 2 bases and J dropped 8 bases, with 15 bases sitting between them. The V gene's germline CDR1 is MNHEY and CDR2 SVGAGI.

CDR3 protein: CASSEWRTPSGYTF. In DNA, the CDR3 is TGTGCCAGCAGTGAATGGCGGACCCCTTCTGGCTACACCTTC. The chain has TRBV6-1 and TRBJ1-2; the D is unclear. The CDR3 is 14 residues long. Germline lookup yields CDR1 MNHNS and CDR2 SASEGT. Trimming pared 2 bases from V and 7 bases from J, leaving 14 bases between.

The gene calls are TRBV5-1 and TRBJ1-2; a weak D match, TRBD1 (5 bases). CDR3 length: 14 residues. V shed 5 bases and J shed 8 bases, with 19 bases lying between them. CDR1 is SGHRS and CDR2 is YFSETQ in the germline V gene. The CDR3, as DNA: TGCGCCAGCAGGCCGGGACCCACAGAGGAGGGCTACACCTTC. Translation gives CASRPGPTEEGYTF.

J is TRBJ2-7 and V is TRBV7-9; 8 nucleotides match TRBD1. Germline assignment: CDR1 SEHNR and CDR2 FQNEAQ (reference sequence). There are 15 residues in the CDR3. V gave up 5 bases and J gave up 6 bases; unmatched junction bases: 12. CDR3 amino acids: CASSLVMTGAGEQYF. The CDR3 bases are TGTGCCAGCAGCCTTGTGATGACAGGGGCGGGCGAGCAGTACTTC.

This clonotype was counted a single time. This rearrangement joins TRBV29-1 to TRBJ1-5, with 8 bases identical to TRBD1. The length of the CDR3 is 14 residues. Germline V CDR1 and CDR2: SQVTM, ANQGSEA. V lost 7 bases, J lost 2 bases, and 7 bases stayed unmatched. CDR3 amino acids: CSASGGWGNQPQHF. CDR3 nucleotides: TGCAGCGCCTCAGGGGGCTGGGGCAATCAGCCCCAGCATTTT.

The chain has TRBV30 and TRBJ2-1, with 7 bases matching TRBD2. V lost 4 bases and J lost 9; bases outside the gene matches: 21. CDR1 GTSNPN and CDR2 SVGIG come from the germline V gene (reference sequence). The CDR3 spans 17 residues. DNA for the CDR3: TGTGCCTGGACTGCCCCCCTACGGACTAGTTTGATAGGTGAGCAGTTCTTC. It specifies CAWTAPLRTSLIGEQFF.

This clonotype appeared once. The CDR3 loop is CACRQGLWSNQPQHF. The CDR3 bases are TGTGCCTGCAGACAGGGACTGTGGAGCAATCAGCCCCAGCATTTT. The chain combines TRBV19 with TRBJ1-5; 7 nucleotides align to TRBD1. The CDR3 runs 15 residues. The trim removed 11 bases at V and 1 base at J, leaving 11 bases unmatched. Germline V gives CDR1 LNHDA, CDR2 SQIVND (reference sequence).

V gene TRBV30 combines with J gene TRBJ1-1; D gene uncertain. Germline V gene sequence: CDR1 GTSNPN, CDR2 SVGIG (reference sequence). The length of the CDR3 is 16 residues. V was cut by 3 bases and J by 1 base, with 18 bases left in between. The CDR3 is CAWSLESATSNTEAFF. The CDR3 DNA follows: TGTGCCTGGAGCCTCGAGTCGGCTACGTCGAACACTGAAGCTTTCTTT.

This clonotype is a singleton in its sample. The gene calls are TRBV4-3 and TRBJ1-5; unclear D gene. Germline V lookup: CDR1 LGHNA, CDR2 YSLEER. Trimming shortened V by 3 bases and J by 4 bases, and 7 bases separated the two germline ends. There are 13 residues in the CDR3. The CDR3 DNA reads TGCGCCAGCAGCCAGACCCTAAATCAGCCCCAGCATTTT. Amino acids: CASSQTLNQPQHF.

This chain joins TRBV5-4 and TRBJ1-2; D not certain. Germline assignment: CDR1 SGHNT and CDR2 YYREEE (reference sequence). V was trimmed by 0 bases and J by 6 bases, leaving 15 bases between them. The CDR3 is made up of 15 amino acids. The CDR3 loop is CASSLGTLAVNGYTF. As DNA, the CDR3 is TGTGCCAGCAGCTTGGGGACTTTGGCAGTTAATGGCTACACCTTC. Full variable domain (missing parts from reference TRBV5-4 and TRBJ1-2): ETGVTQSPTHLIKTRGQQVTLRCSSQSGHNTVSWYQQALGQGPQFIFQYYREEENGRGNFPPRFSGLQFPNYSSELNVNALELDDSALYLCASSLGTLAVNGYTFGSGTRLTVV.

CDR3 residues: CASSPGAEDTQYF. The DNA of the CDR3 is TGCGCCAGCAGCCCCGGGGCTGAGGATACGCAGTATTTT. This sequence joins TRBV5-1 and TRBJ2-3; D assignment may be TRBD1 or TRBD2 (5 bases each). Trimming left V 4 bases short and J 6 bases short, with 12 bases between. The germline V gene has CDR1 SGHRS and CDR2 YFSETQ. CDR3 length: 13 amino acids.

The table lists this clonotype with a few counts. This chain uses TRBV3-1 with TRBJ2-2, with D unclear. The length of the CDR3 is 13 residues. V shed 1 base and J shed 3 bases, with 3 bases lying between them. Germline CDR1 LGHDT, CDR2 YNNKEL (reference sequence). CDR3: CASSQVDTGELFF. The CDR3 coding sequence is TGTGCCAGCAGCCAAGTTGACACCGGGGAGCTGTTTTTT.

This rearrangement joins TRBV5-4 to TRBJ2-1; D is tentatively TRBD1 or TRBD2 (6 bases each). This CDR3 contains 15 residues. Trimming stripped 1 base from V and 6 bases from J, with 14 bases between. Germline CDR1 and CDR2: SGHNT and YYREEE (reference sequence). CDR3 residues: CASSLKRGAFNEQFF. DNA of the CDR3: TGTGCCAGCAGCTTGAAGAGGGGGGCGTTCAATGAGCAGTTCTTC.

CDR3 nucleotides: TGTGCCAGCAGTCTGACTCAGAGCTCCTACGAGCAGTACTTC. Its protein product is CASSLTQSSYEQYF. The chain couples TRBV28 to TRBJ2-7, with no clear D. This CDR3 spans 14 amino acids. Germline CDR1 and CDR2: MDHEN and SYDVKM. V lost 5 bases and J lost 0, with 11 bases in between.

The chain employs TRBV7-9 and TRBJ1-1; D is perhaps TRBD1 (5 bases). Germline V gene lookup returns CDR1 SEHNR and CDR2 FQNEAQ (reference sequence). Trimming left V 4 bases short and J 6 bases short, with 12 bases between. The CDR3 runs to 13 residues. The chain's CDR3 is CASSYGRGSEAFF. The CDR3 DNA reads TGTGCCAGCAGCTACGGGAGGGGCTCTGAAGCTTTCTTT.

A word on this clonotype: The junction departs from germline at one end; a sequencing error may be responsible. The chain uses TRBV6-1 and TRBJ1-4; tentative D call: TRBD1 (6 bases). The CDR3 is 12 amino acids. The V gene's germline CDR1 is MNHNS and CDR2 SASEGT. The CDR3 protein is CASSEVLGHPTF. CDR3 bases: TGTGCCAGCAGTGAAGTTTTGGGACACCCCACTTTT.